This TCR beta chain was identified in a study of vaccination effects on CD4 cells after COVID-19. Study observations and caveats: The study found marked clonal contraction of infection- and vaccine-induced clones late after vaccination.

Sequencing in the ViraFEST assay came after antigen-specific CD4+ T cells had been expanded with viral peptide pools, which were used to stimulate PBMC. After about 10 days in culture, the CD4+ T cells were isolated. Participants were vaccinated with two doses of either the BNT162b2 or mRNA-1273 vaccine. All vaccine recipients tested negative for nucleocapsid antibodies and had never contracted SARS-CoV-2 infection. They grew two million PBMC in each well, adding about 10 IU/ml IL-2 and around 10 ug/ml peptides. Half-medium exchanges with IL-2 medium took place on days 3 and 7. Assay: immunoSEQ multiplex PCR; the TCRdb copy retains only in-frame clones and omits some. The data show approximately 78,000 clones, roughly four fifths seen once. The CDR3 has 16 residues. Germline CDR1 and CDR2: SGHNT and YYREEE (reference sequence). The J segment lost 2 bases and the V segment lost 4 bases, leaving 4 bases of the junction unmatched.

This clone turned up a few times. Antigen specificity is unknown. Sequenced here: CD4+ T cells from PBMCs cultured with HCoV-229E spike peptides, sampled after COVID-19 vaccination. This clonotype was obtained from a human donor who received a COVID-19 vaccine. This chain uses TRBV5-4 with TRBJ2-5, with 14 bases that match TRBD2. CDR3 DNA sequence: TGTGCCAGCAGCGGTGGACTAGCGGGGGGTCAAGAGACCCAGTACTTC. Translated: CASSGGLAGGQETQYF.